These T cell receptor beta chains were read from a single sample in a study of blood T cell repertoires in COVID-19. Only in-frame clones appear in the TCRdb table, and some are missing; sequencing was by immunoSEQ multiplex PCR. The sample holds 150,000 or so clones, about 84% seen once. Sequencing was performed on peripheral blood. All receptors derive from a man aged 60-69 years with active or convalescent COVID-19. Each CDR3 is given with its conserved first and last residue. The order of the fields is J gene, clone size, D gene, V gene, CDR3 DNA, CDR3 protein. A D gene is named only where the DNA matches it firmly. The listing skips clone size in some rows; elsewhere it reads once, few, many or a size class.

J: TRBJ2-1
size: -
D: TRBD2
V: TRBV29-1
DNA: TGCAGCCTCCGGGGAGGGGACGCACCGAATGAGCAGTTCTTC
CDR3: CSLRGGDAPNEQFF

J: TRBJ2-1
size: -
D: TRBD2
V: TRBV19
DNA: TGTGCCAGTAGTACTAGCGGTAGCTCCTACAATGAGCAGTTCTTC
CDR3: CASSTSGSSYNEQFF

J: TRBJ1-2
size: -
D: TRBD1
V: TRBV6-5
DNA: TGTGCCAGCAGCCCCGACCGGGACAGGGAGTACACCTTC
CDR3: CASSPDRDREYTF

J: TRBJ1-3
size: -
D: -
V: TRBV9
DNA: TGTGCCAGCAGCGTAGCGCCAGGGCTAACTGGAAACACCATATATTTT
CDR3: CASSVAPGLTGNTIYF

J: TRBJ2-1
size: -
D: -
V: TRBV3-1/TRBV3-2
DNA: TGTGCCAGCAGATTCGGCAATGAGCAGTTCTTC
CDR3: CASRFGNEQFF

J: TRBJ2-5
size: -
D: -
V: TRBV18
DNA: TGTGCCAGCTCACGACCAGGGGTGAAAGAGACCCAGTACTTC
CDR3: CASSRPGVKETQYF

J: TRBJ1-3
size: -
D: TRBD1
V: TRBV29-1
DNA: TGCAGCGGACAGGGGGCGGAAAACACCATATATTTT
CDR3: CSGQGAENTIYF

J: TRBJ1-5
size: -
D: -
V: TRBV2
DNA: TGTGCCAGCAGTGGGGCGACAGGAGAGAAACAGCCCCAGCATTTT
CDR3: CASSGATGEKQPQHF

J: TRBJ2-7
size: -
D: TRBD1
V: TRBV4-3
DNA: TGCGCCAGCAGCCAAGATCTGGGACAGGGAAACTACGAGCAGTACTTC
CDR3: CASSQDLGQGNYEQYF

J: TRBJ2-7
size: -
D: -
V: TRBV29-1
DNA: TGCAGCGCCAGGAGACAGGAGAACTACGAGCAGTACTTC
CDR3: CSARRQENYEQYF

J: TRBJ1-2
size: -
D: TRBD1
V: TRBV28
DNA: TGTGCCAGCAGGGGATATACAGGGGGCTATGGCTACACCTTC
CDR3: CASRGYTGGYGYTF

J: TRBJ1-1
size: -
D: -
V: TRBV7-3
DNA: TGTGCCAGCAGCTTACAGGGTGGGACTGAAGCTTTCTTT
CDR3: CASSLQGGTEAFF

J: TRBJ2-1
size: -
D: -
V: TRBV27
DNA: TGTGCCAGCAGTCCCCGCAGGGAAGGCAATGAGCAGTTCTTC
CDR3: CASSPRREGNEQFF

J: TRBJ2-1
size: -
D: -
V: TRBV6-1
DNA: TGTGCCAGCAGTGAATATGGACTCGACCCTTACAATGAGCAGTTCTTC
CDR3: CASSEYGLDPYNEQFF

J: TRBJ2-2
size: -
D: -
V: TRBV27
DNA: TGTGCCAGCAGTTTCGCGTTTCCTCACACCGGGGAGCTGTTTTTT
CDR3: CASSFAFPHTGELFF

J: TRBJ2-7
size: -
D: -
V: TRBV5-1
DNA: TGCGCCAGCAGCCGACAGCGACTCTACGAGCAGTACTTC
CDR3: CASSRQRLYEQYF

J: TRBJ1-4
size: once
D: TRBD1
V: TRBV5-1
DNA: TGCGCCAGCAGCGCCCTGACAGGGGCTAATGAAAAACTGTTTTTT
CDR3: CASSALTGANEKLFF

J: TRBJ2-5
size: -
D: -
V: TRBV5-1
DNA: TGCGCCAGCAGCTTGGACCCCCTGAGGACCCAGTACTTC
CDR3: CASSLDPLRTQYF

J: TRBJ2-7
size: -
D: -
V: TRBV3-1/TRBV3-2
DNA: TGTGCCAGCAGCCAGGGAGGAGAACAGTACGAGCAGTACTTC
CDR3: CASSQGGEQYEQYF

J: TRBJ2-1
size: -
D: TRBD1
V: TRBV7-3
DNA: TGTGCCAGCAGCGGATCCGGGGACAGTGAGCAGTTCTTC
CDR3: CASSGSGDSEQFF

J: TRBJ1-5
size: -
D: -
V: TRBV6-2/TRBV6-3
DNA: TGTGCCAGCAGTTACGACAGGTATCAGCCCCAGCATTTT
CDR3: CASSYDRYQPQHF

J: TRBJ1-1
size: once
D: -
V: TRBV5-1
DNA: TGCGCCAGCAGCTTATACACAGGGTTTATCACTGAAGCTTTCTTT
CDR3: CASSLYTGFITEAFF

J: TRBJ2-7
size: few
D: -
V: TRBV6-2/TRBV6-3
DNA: TGTGCCAGCAGTTACTCGATTGAGAGGGCGCGATCCTCCTACGAGCAGTACTTC
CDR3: CASSYSIERARSSYEQYF

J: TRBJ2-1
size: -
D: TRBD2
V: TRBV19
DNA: TGTGCCAGTACCCCGGAGGGCGGGGGAGGGTCCAATGAGCAGTTCTTC
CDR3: CASTPEGGGGSNEQFF

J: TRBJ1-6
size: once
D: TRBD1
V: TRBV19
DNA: TGTGCCAGTACCGCCTGGGGGACAGACCGTTCACCCCTCCACTTT
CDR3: CASTAWGTDRSPLHF

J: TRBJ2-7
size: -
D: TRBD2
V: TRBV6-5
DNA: TGTGCCAGCAGTTCGCCGGGACTAGCGGGAGTCCACGAGCAGTACTTC
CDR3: CASSSPGLAGVHEQYF

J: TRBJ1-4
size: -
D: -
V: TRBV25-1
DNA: TGTGCCAGCAGTGAAGGGACGTGGGGGGAGAGTGAAAAACTGTTTTTT
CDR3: CASSEGTWGESEKLFF

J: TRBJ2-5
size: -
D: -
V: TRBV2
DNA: TGTGCCAGCAGTGCCAACCAAGAGACCCAGTACTTC
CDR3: CASSANQETQYF

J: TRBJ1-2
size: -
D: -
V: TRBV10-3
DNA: TGTGCCATCAGTGGTACAGGGACTAATGGCTACACCTTC
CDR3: CAISGTGTNGYTF

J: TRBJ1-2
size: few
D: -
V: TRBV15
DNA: TGTGCCACCAGCAGCCCAATTCCGGGACACTTTTTCTATGGCTACACCTTC
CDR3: CATSSPIPGHFFYGYTF

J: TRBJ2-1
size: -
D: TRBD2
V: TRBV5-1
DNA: TGCGCCAGCAGCCTTGGACTAGCGGGCTACAATGAGCAGTTCTTC
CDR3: CASSLGLAGYNEQFF

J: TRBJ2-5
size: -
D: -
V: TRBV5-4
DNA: TGTGCCAGCAGACAAGAGTCGCGGTTCGAGACCCAGTACTTC
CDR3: CASRQESRFETQYF

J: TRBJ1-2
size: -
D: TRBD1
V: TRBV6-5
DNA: TGTGCCAGCAGCCGGCCGGGACAGGAGGGGAGAGGCTACACCTTC
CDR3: CASSRPGQEGRGYTF

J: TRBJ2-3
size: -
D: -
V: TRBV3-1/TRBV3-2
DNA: TGTGCCAGCAGCTACGGTTCTGATACGCAGTATTTT
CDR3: CASSYGSDTQYF

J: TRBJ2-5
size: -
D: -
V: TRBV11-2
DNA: TGTGCCAGCAGCTCCCTCAGGACAAGGGGGGAGACCCAGTACTTC
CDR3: CASSSLRTRGETQYF

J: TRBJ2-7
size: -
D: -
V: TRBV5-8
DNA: TGTGCCAGCAGCTTAGGATGGGGGGATGGCTCCTACGAGCAGTACTTC
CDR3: CASSLGWGDGSYEQYF

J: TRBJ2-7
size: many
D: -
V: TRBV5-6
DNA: TGTGCCAGCAGCTGGAGAGGACAGTCCTACGAGCAGTACTTC
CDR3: CASSWRGQSYEQYF

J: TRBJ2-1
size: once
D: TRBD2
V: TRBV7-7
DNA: TGTGCCAGCAGCGTCGACTTACTAGCGGGAGAGGGGAATGAGCAGTTCTTC
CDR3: CASSVDLLAGEGNEQFF

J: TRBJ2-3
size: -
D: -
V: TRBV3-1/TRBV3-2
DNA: TGTGCCAGCAGCCAAGATGCGGCCGGACTCCGCCGGATGTATTTT
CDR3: CASSQDAAGLRRMYF

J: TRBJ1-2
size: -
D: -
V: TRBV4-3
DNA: TGCGCCAGCAGCCAAGGTCGAGCAGGGATGGGCTACACCTTC
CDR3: CASSQGRAGMGYTF

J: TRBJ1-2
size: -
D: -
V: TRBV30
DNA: TGTGCCTGGAGCCTTTTCTCAACAGGGAGAAGTAGTGGCTACACCTTC
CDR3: CAWSLFSTGRSSGYTF

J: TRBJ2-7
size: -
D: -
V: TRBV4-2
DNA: TGTGCCAGCAGCCAGGGAACGGGGTTGGAGCAGTACTTC
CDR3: CASSQGTGLEQYF

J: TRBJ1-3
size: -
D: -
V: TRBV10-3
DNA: TGTGCCACTAGGGAGCTAGCTGGAAACACCATATATTTT
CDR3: CATRELAGNTIYF

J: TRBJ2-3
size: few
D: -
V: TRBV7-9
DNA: TGTGCCAGCAGCTCTGAAACCTGGCTAGCTCGTGCAGATACGCAGTATTTT
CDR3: CASSSETWLARADTQYF

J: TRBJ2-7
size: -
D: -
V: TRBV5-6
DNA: TGTGCCAGCAGCTTGTACAGGGTGAGCTCCTACGAGCAGTACTTC
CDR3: CASSLYRVSSYEQYF

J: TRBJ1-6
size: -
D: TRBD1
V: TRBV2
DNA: TGTGCCAGCAGATATACAGGGGCGGCGCCCCTCCACTTT
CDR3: CASRYTGAAPLHF

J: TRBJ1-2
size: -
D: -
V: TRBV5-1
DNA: TGCGCCAGCAGCTTGCCGGGGAAGTATGGCTACACCTTC
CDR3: CASSLPGKYGYTF

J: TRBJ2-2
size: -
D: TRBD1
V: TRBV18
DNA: TGTGCCAGCTCACCGGTCGGGACAGGGAACACCGGGGAGCTGTTTTTT
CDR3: CASSPVGTGNTGELFF

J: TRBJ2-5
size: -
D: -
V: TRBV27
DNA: TGTGCCAGCAGTCCCCTATATGGTGGAGAGACCCAGTACTTC
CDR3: CASSPLYGGETQYF

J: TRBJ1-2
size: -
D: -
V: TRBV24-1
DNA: TGTGCCACCAATCAAGGGGATCGATACACCTTC
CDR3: CATNQGDRYTF

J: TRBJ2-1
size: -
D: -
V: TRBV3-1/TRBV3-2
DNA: TGTGCCAGCAGCCAAGATAGGGGAAACCTGGAATTCAATGAGCAGTTCTTC
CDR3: CASSQDRGNLEFNEQFF

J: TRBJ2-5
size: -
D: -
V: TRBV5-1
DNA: TGCGCCAGCAGCTTGTTCCGAGAGACCCAGTACTTC
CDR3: CASSLFRETQYF